A selection of T cell receptor beta chains follows, all from one sample in a study of T cells after yellow fever vaccination. In TCRdb, the 5' RACE reads were re-called with MiXCR into one record per CDR3 protein. The sample includes 100,000 to 150,000 distinct CDR3 sequences, about 7% of them seen just once. The specimen comprised CD4+ T cells sorted from PBMCs, sampled 10 days after the first yellow fever vaccination. The source of these receptors is a man aged 18 to 35 who received the YFV17D yellow fever vaccine. Each CDR3 is given with its conserved first and last residue. The D gene is left open where the match is weak. The size of a clone is reported for some rows only, either as once, few or many, or as a class for expanded clones.

clone_size: few
j_call: TRBJ1-6
d_call: -
v_call: TRBV12-3/TRBV12-4
cdr3_nt: TGTGCCAGCACCGACGACCGGGGCCCCTATAATTCACCCCTCCACTTT
cdr3_aa: CASTDDRGPYNSPLHF

clone_size: few
j_call: TRBJ2-1
d_call: TRBD2
v_call: TRBV12-3/TRBV12-4
cdr3_nt: TGTGCCAGCAGGGGCACTCGGGGGCGGGGACTAGCGATAGTACGAGAGCAGTTCTTC
cdr3_aa: CASRGTRGRGLAIVREQFF

clone_size: few
j_call: TRBJ2-5
d_call: -
v_call: TRBV5-1
cdr3_nt: TGCGCCAGCAGCTTGCGGTCAGGGGAAGAGACCCAGTACTTC
cdr3_aa: CASSLRSGEETQYF

clone_size: few
j_call: TRBJ2-1
d_call: -
v_call: TRBV7-2
cdr3_nt: TGTGCCAGCAGCCCCACCCCGAACGGGGCTGAGCAGTTCTTC
cdr3_aa: CASSPTPNGAEQFF

clone_size: many
j_call: TRBJ1-1
d_call: TRBD1
v_call: TRBV7-9
cdr3_nt: TGTGCCAGCAGCTTACGAGGACAGGGGAACACTGAAGCTTTCTTT
cdr3_aa: CASSLRGQGNTEAFF

clone_size: many
j_call: TRBJ1-5
d_call: -
v_call: TRBV5-6
cdr3_nt: TGTGCCAGCAGCTCCGAGGGGGGGCCCCCAAATCAGCCCCAGCATTTT
cdr3_aa: CASSSEGGPPNQPQHF

clone_size: -
j_call: TRBJ2-3
d_call: -
v_call: TRBV7-9
cdr3_nt: TGTGCCAGCAGCACAAGACAGGCTTCGGTGGATACGCAGTATTTT
cdr3_aa: CASSTRQASVDTQYF

clone_size: many
j_call: TRBJ2-3
d_call: -
v_call: TRBV7-9
cdr3_nt: TGTGCCAGCAGCTTAGAGGCCACAGATACGCAGTATTTT
cdr3_aa: CASSLEATDTQYF

clone_size: many
j_call: TRBJ2-1
d_call: TRBD2
v_call: TRBV12-3/TRBV12-4
cdr3_nt: TGTGCCAGCAGCGATACTAGCGGGGGGGCCTACAATGAGCAGTTCTTC
cdr3_aa: CASSDTSGGAYNEQFF

clone_size: few
j_call: TRBJ1-2
d_call: TRBD1
v_call: TRBV3-1
cdr3_nt: TGTGCCAGCCGGACAGGGGAGTCCCTCGGCTATGGCTACACCTTC
cdr3_aa: CASRTGESLGYGYTF

clone_size: many
j_call: TRBJ2-5
d_call: -
v_call: TRBV12-3/TRBV12-4
cdr3_nt: TGTGCCAGCAGTTTAGTTGACAGATCAGGGACCCAGTACTTC
cdr3_aa: CASSLVDRSGTQYF

clone_size: many
j_call: TRBJ2-2
d_call: -
v_call: TRBV3-1
cdr3_nt: TGTGCCAGCAGCCCAAGGCCCACCGGGGAGCTGTTTTTT
cdr3_aa: CASSPRPTGELFF

clone_size: many
j_call: TRBJ1-6
d_call: -
v_call: TRBV5-1
cdr3_nt: TGCGCCAGCAGCTTGGGAGCGGATAATTCACCCCTCCACTTT
cdr3_aa: CASSLGADNSPLHF

clone_size: many
j_call: TRBJ2-2
d_call: -
v_call: TRBV27
cdr3_nt: TGTGCCAGCACCACCCAATTTGACAGCGCGAACACCGGGGAGCTGTTTTTT
cdr3_aa: CASTTQFDSANTGELFF

clone_size: many
j_call: TRBJ1-1
d_call: TRBD1
v_call: TRBV6-5
cdr3_nt: TGTGCCAGCAGTTACTCGAGACCCGGGACAGACATGAACACTGAAGCTTTCTTT
cdr3_aa: CASSYSRPGTDMNTEAFF

clone_size: many
j_call: TRBJ1-2
d_call: TRBD1
v_call: TRBV5-1
cdr3_nt: TGCGCCAGCAGCTCACGGACAGGGGAAATCGCCAATGGCTACACCTTC
cdr3_aa: CASSSRTGEIANGYTF

clone_size: -
j_call: TRBJ2-1
d_call: -
v_call: TRBV5-1
cdr3_nt: TGCGCCAGCAGCTTGGCAGCCGGGAACTACAATGAGCAGTTCTTC
cdr3_aa: CASSLAAGNYNEQFF

clone_size: many
j_call: TRBJ2-1
d_call: -
v_call: TRBV3-1
cdr3_nt: TGTGCCAGCAGCCTTACTAATAATGAGCAGTTCTTC
cdr3_aa: CASSLTNNEQFF

clone_size: many
j_call: TRBJ1-6
d_call: -
v_call: TRBV20-1
cdr3_nt: TGCAGTGCCAGGGACGCGGCGGGGGCAGACAATTCACCCCTCCACTTT
cdr3_aa: CSARDAAGADNSPLHF

clone_size: many
j_call: TRBJ2-3
d_call: -
v_call: TRBV20-1
cdr3_nt: TGCAGTGCGACCCGGACTATCCCGGTCACAGATACGCAGTATTTT
cdr3_aa: CSATRTIPVTDTQYF

clone_size: -
j_call: TRBJ1-6
d_call: -
v_call: TRBV7-9
cdr3_nt: TGTGCCAGCAGCTTAAATTCCGACAGCCAATTCCTTTATTCACCCCTCCACTTT
cdr3_aa: CASSLNSDSQFLYSPLHF

clone_size: many
j_call: TRBJ2-5
d_call: -
v_call: TRBV27
cdr3_nt: TGTGCCAGCAGTTTGTCGCCGACGCGGGAGACCCAGTACTTC
cdr3_aa: CASSLSPTRETQYF

clone_size: many
j_call: TRBJ2-3
d_call: TRBD1
v_call: TRBV5-1
cdr3_nt: TGCGCCAGCAGCCAAGGACAGGGTCCAGATACGCAGTATTTT
cdr3_aa: CASSQGQGPDTQYF

clone_size: few
j_call: TRBJ2-3
d_call: TRBD2
v_call: TRBV12-3/TRBV12-4
cdr3_nt: TGTGCCAGCAGTCGAACTAGCGGGGGGGCAGATACGCAGTATTTT
cdr3_aa: CASSRTSGGADTQYF

clone_size: few
j_call: TRBJ2-7
d_call: -
v_call: TRBV30
cdr3_nt: TGTGCCTGGAGCCACGCGAATATGCCGTACTTC
cdr3_aa: CAWSHANMPYF

clone_size: many
j_call: TRBJ2-2
d_call: -
v_call: TRBV7-2
cdr3_nt: TGTGCCAGCAGCTCGCTCGTAGGGGCCACCGGGGAGCTGTTTTTT
cdr3_aa: CASSSLVGATGELFF

clone_size: many
j_call: TRBJ2-5
d_call: -
v_call: TRBV10-3
cdr3_nt: TGTGCCATCAGTGAGGGTCAACCAAGCCAAGAGACCCAGTACTTC
cdr3_aa: CAISEGQPSQETQYF

clone_size: many
j_call: TRBJ1-2
d_call: -
v_call: TRBV4-3
cdr3_nt: TGCGCCAGCAGCCAAGACAGGGGACCCTATGGCTACACCTTC
cdr3_aa: CASSQDRGPYGYTF

clone_size: many
j_call: TRBJ2-7
d_call: -
v_call: TRBV21-1
cdr3_nt: TGTGCCAGCAGATCTCCGGGACAGGGAGAAACGTACGAGCAGTACTTC
cdr3_aa: CASRSPGQGETYEQYF

clone_size: many
j_call: TRBJ2-7
d_call: TRBD1
v_call: TRBV5-1
cdr3_nt: TGCGCCAGCAGCTTGGGACAGGGCTCAAAGCAGTACTTC
cdr3_aa: CASSLGQGSKQYF

clone_size: many
j_call: TRBJ2-2
d_call: -
v_call: TRBV5-1
cdr3_nt: TGCGCCAGCAGCTCACAGGGTAACACCGGGGAGCTGTTTTTT
cdr3_aa: CASSSQGNTGELFF

clone_size: -
j_call: TRBJ1-6
d_call: -
v_call: TRBV28
cdr3_nt: TGTGCCAGCAGAGACTGGGGCACCGCGGGTTCACCCCTCCACTTT
cdr3_aa: CASRDWGTAGSPLHF

clone_size: few
j_call: TRBJ1-3
d_call: -
v_call: TRBV2
cdr3_nt: TGTGCCAGCAGTGAAGACCCCCTAGGAAACACCATATATTTT
cdr3_aa: CASSEDPLGNTIYF

clone_size: many
j_call: TRBJ1-4
d_call: TRBD1
v_call: TRBV20-1
cdr3_nt: TGCAGTGCTACCGACAGGGGGACTAATGAAAAACTGTTTTTT
cdr3_aa: CSATDRGTNEKLFF

clone_size: -
j_call: TRBJ2-6
d_call: -
v_call: TRBV7-9
cdr3_nt: TGTGCCAGCACAGTATTTGCCTCTGGGGCCAACGTCCTGACTTTC
cdr3_aa: CASTVFASGANVLTF

clone_size: many
j_call: TRBJ2-2
d_call: -
v_call: TRBV29-1
cdr3_nt: TGCAGCGTTGTGAACACCGGGGAGCTGTTTTTT
cdr3_aa: CSVVNTGELFF

clone_size: many
j_call: TRBJ2-7
d_call: -
v_call: TRBV5-1
cdr3_nt: TGCGCCAGCAGCCCAGATCCAACTTACGAGCAGTACTTC
cdr3_aa: CASSPDPTYEQYF

clone_size: many
j_call: TRBJ2-1
d_call: -
v_call: TRBV20-1
cdr3_nt: TGCAGTGAGATACTAGCTTTACCCTACAATGAGCAGTTCTTC
cdr3_aa: CSEILALPYNEQFF

clone_size: many
j_call: TRBJ2-5
d_call: -
v_call: TRBV20-1
cdr3_nt: TGCAGCGCTACTCAAGAGACCCAGTACTTC
cdr3_aa: CSATQETQYF

clone_size: many
j_call: TRBJ2-1
d_call: TRBD2
v_call: TRBV7-3
cdr3_nt: TGTGCCAGCAGCTCTCGACTAGCGGGGGCGGGGAATGAGCAGTTCTTC
cdr3_aa: CASSSRLAGAGNEQFF

clone_size: many
j_call: TRBJ1-5
d_call: -
v_call: TRBV12-3/TRBV12-4
cdr3_nt: TGTGCCAGCAGGCGCCGACAGGATCAGCCCCAGCATTTT
cdr3_aa: CASRRRQDQPQHF

clone_size: many
j_call: TRBJ2-3
d_call: -
v_call: TRBV9
cdr3_nt: TGTGCCAGCAGCGTAGGGTCCGGCGCAGATACGCAGTATTTT
cdr3_aa: CASSVGSGADTQYF

clone_size: many
j_call: TRBJ2-2
d_call: -
v_call: TRBV2
cdr3_nt: TGTGCCAGCAGCAGGGATAACACCGGGGAGCTGTTTTTT
cdr3_aa: CASSRDNTGELFF

clone_size: many
j_call: TRBJ2-1
d_call: -
v_call: TRBV6-2/TRBV6-3
cdr3_nt: TGTGCCAGCAGACACCTTCTAAGCTCCTACAATGAGCAGTTCTTC
cdr3_aa: CASRHLLSSYNEQFF

clone_size: many
j_call: TRBJ1-1
d_call: -
v_call: TRBV19
cdr3_nt: TGTGCCAGTCTTCCCGCCCGGGGATACATGAACACTGAAGCTTTCTTT
cdr3_aa: CASLPARGYMNTEAFF

clone_size: many
j_call: TRBJ1-5
d_call: TRBD1
v_call: TRBV6-4
cdr3_nt: TGTGCCAGCAGTGAGGGACAGAGATGTAATCAGCCCCAGCATTTT
cdr3_aa: CASSEGQRCNQPQHF

clone_size: -
j_call: TRBJ2-5
d_call: -
v_call: TRBV7-2
cdr3_nt: TGTGCCAGCAGCTTAGGGGGTTCTACTCGCGAGACCCAGTACTTC
cdr3_aa: CASSLGGSTRETQYF

clone_size: -
j_call: TRBJ1-2
d_call: -
v_call: TRBV11-2
cdr3_nt: TGTGCCAGCAGCTTAGTGGCGGGGGAATATGGCTACACCTTC
cdr3_aa: CASSLVAGEYGYTF

clone_size: many
j_call: TRBJ1-1
d_call: -
v_call: TRBV7-2
cdr3_nt: TGTGCCAGCAGCTTAGGGCAGTGGGGGACTGAAGCTTTCTTT
cdr3_aa: CASSLGQWGTEAFF

clone_size: many
j_call: TRBJ1-1
d_call: -
v_call: TRBV7-2
cdr3_nt: TGTGCCAGCAGCCCGTATATTAACCCTGAAGCTTTCTTT
cdr3_aa: CASSPYINPEAFF

clone_size: many
j_call: TRBJ2-2
d_call: TRBD1
v_call: TRBV5-1
cdr3_nt: TGCGCCAGCAGCTTAAGACAGGGGTCCGGGGAGCTGTTTTTT
cdr3_aa: CASSLRQGSGELFF

clone_size: many
j_call: TRBJ1-6
d_call: -
v_call: TRBV4-1
cdr3_nt: TGCGCCAGCAGCCAGCAAGGGGTAAATTCACCCCTCCACTTT
cdr3_aa: CASSQQGVNSPLHF

clone_size: many
j_call: TRBJ2-1
d_call: TRBD2
v_call: TRBV3-1
cdr3_nt: TGTGCCAGCAGCCAAGCAACTAGCGGGGGGAGAAGCTCCTACAATGAGCAGTTCTTC
cdr3_aa: CASSQATSGGRSSYNEQFF

clone_size: -
j_call: TRBJ2-2
d_call: -
v_call: TRBV12-3/TRBV12-4
cdr3_nt: TGTGCCAGCAGTTTATTGGGGACCGGGGAGCTGTTTTTT
cdr3_aa: CASSLLGTGELFF

clone_size: many
j_call: TRBJ1-1
d_call: -
v_call: TRBV7-2
cdr3_nt: TGTGCCAGCAGCTTACGTGTGACCCCCTCGGGAGCTTTCTTT
cdr3_aa: CASSLRVTPSGAFF

clone_size: many
j_call: TRBJ1-5
d_call: -
v_call: TRBV5-6
cdr3_nt: TGTGCCAGCAGCTCTCTCAGGGGACGGCATAGCAATCAGCCCCAGCATTTT
cdr3_aa: CASSSLRGRHSNQPQHF

clone_size: many
j_call: TRBJ2-7
d_call: TRBD2
v_call: TRBV27
cdr3_nt: TGTGCCAGCAGAGAGACTAGCGGGTTCATCCCTAGGCCCGAGCAGTACTTC
cdr3_aa: CASRETSGFIPRPEQYF

clone_size: many
j_call: TRBJ2-1
d_call: TRBD1
v_call: TRBV5-1
cdr3_nt: TGCGCCAGCAGCTACTCCGGGACAGGGGCCTACAATGAGCAGTTCTTC
cdr3_aa: CASSYSGTGAYNEQFF

clone_size: many
j_call: TRBJ2-1
d_call: -
v_call: TRBV9
cdr3_nt: TGTGCCAGCAGCGTGACTACTAGTTCTGAGCAGTTCTTC
cdr3_aa: CASSVTTSSEQFF